In this sample, the clone carrying this TCR beta chain turned up many times. Per germline, CDR1 SEHNR and CDR2 FQNEAQ (reference sequence). Trimming pared 0 bases from V and 6 bases from J, leaving 0 bases between. The CDR3 is 11 amino acids. This record comes from a study of T cells in Graves' hyperthyroidism and ophthalmopathy. Template material for amplifying TCR beta CDR3 regions consisted of RNA transcripts. Initially, a first-round RT-PCR of the TCR CDR3 employed the HTBI primer set. Each CDR3 protein is one row after TCRdb ran MiXCR on the multiplex PCR reads. The table lists about 400,000 distinct CDR3 sequences, about a sixth of them singletons. Patients with uncontrolled infections, other autoimmune diseases, pregnancy or lactation were excluded.

Sequenced material: blood. The V gene is TRBV7-9, the J gene TRBJ2-1; no definite D call. This clonotype was sampled from a woman younger than 35 with Graves' hyperthyroidism that later progressed to Graves' ophthalmopathy. CDR3 nucleotide sequence: TGTGCCAGCAGCTTAGCCAATGAGCAGTTCTTC. Translated: CASSLANEQFF.